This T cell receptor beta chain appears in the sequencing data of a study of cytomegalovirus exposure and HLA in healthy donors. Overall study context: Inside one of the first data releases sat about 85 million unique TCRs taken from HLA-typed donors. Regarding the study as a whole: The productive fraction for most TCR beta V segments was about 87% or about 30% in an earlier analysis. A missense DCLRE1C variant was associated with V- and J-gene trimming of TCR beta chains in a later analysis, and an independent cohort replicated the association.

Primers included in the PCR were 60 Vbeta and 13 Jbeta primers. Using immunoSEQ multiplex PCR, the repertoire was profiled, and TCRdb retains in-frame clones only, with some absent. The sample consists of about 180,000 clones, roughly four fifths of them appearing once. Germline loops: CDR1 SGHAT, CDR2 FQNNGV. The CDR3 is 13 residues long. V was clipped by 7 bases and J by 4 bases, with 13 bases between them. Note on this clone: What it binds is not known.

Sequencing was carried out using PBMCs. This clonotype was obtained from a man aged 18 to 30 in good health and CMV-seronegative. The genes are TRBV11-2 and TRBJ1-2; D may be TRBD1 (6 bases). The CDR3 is CASTGGGGYGYTF. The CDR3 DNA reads TGTGCCAGCACTGGGGGGGGCGGCTATGGCTACACCTTC.